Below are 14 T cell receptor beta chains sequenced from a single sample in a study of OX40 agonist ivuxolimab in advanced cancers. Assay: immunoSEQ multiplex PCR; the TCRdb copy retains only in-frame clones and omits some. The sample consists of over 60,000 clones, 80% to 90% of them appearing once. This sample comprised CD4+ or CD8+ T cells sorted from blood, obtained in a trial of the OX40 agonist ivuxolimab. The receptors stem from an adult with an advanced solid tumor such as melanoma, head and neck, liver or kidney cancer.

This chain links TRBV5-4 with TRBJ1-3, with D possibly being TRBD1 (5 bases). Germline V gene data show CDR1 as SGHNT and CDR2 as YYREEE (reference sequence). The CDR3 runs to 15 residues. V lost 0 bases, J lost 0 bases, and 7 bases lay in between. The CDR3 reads CASSLAGASGNTIYF. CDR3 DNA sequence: TGTGCCAGCAGCTTGGCCGGGGCCTCTGGAAACACCATATATTTT.

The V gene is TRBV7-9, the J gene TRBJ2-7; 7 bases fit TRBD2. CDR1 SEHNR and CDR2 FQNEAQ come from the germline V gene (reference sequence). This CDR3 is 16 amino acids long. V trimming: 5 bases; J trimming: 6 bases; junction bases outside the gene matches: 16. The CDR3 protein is CASSLTGGGRVSEQYF. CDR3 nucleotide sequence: TGTGCCAGCAGCCTGACGGGTGGCGGGAGAGTATCCGAGCAGTACTTC.

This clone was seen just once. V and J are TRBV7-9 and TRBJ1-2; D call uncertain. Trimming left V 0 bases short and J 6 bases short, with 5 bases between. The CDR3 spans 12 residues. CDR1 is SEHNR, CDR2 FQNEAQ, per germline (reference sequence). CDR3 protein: CASSLAMDGYTF. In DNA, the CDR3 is TGTGCCAGCAGCTTAGCTATGGATGGCTACACCTTC. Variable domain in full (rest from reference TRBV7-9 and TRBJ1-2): DTGVSQNPRHKITKRGQNVTFRCDPISEHNRLYWYRQTLGQGPEFLTYFQNEAQLEKSRLLSDRFSAERPKGSFSTLEIQRTEQGDSAMYLCASSLAMDGYTFGSGTRLTVV.

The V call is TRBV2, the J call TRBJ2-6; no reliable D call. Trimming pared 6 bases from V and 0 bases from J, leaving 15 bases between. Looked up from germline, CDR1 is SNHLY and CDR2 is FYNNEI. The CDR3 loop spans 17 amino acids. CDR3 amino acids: CASRRTVSYSGANVLTF. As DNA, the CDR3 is TGTGCCAGCAGGAGGACGGTTTCTTACTCTGGGGCCAACGTCCTGACTTTC.

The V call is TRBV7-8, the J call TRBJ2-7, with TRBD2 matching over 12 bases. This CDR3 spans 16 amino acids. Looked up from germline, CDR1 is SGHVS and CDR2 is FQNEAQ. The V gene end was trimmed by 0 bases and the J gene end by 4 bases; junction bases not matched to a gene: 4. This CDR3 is CASSLAATSGSYEQYF. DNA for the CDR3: TGTGCCAGCAGCTTAGCTGCGACTAGCGGGAGTTACGAGCAGTACTTC.

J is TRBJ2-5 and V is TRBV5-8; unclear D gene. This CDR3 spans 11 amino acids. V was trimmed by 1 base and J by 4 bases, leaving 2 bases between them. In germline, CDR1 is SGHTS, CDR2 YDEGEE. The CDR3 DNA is TGTGCCAGCAGCTTGCGAGAGACCCAGTACTTC. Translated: CASSLRETQYF. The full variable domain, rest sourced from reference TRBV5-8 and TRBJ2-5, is EAGVTQSPTHLIKTRGQQATLRCSPISGHTSVYWYQQALGLGLQFLLWYDEGEERNRGNFPPRFSGRQFPNYSSELNVNALELEDSALYLCASSLRETQYFGPGTRLLVL.

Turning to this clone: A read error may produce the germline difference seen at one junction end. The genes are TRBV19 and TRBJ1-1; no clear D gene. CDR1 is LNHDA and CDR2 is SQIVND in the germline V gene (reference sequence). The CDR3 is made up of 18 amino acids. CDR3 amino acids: CASSIVGPTDPQNSEAFF. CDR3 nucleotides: TGTGCCAGTAGTATAGTTGGGCCTACGGACCCTCAGAACTCTGAAGCTTTCTTT.

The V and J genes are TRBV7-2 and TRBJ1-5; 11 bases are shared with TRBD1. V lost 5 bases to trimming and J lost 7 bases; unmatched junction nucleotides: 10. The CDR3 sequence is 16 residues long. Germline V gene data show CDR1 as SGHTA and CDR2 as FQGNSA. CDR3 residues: CASSRTGGPAQQPQHF. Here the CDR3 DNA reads TGTGCCAGCAGCCGGACAGGGGGCCCAGCCCAGCAGCCCCAGCATTTT.

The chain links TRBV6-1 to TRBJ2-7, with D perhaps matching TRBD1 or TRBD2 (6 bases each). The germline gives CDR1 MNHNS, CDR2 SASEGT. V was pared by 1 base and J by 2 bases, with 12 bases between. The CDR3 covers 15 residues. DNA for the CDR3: TGTGCCAGCAGTGAAGTAGGGGGAGGACCCTACGAGCAGTACTTC. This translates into CASSEVGGGPYEQYF.

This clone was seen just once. DNA of the CDR3: TGTGCCAGCAGCTTAGGGGTGACCCAGTACTTC. Translation gives CASSLGVTQYF. V is TRBV7-6 and J is TRBJ2-5; no definite D call. This CDR3 spans 11 amino acids. The germline CDR1 and CDR2 sequences are SGHVS and FNYEAQ. Trimming stripped 1 base from V and 7 bases from J, with 4 bases between.

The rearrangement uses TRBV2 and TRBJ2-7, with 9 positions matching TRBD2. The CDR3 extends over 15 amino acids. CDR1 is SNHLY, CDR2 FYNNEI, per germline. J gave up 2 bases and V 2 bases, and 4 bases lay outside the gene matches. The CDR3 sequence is CASSERLAVTYEQYF. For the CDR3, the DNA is TGTGCCAGCAGTGAAAGACTAGCGGTAACCTACGAGCAGTACTTC.

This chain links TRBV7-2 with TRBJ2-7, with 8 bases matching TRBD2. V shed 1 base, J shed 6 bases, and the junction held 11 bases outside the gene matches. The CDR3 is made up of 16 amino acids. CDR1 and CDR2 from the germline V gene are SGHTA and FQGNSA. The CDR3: CASSLVSGRVYSEQYF. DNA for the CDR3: TGTGCCAGCAGCTTAGTATCCGGGAGGGTTTACTCCGAGCAGTACTTC. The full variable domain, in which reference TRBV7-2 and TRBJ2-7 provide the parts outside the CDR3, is GAGVSQSPSNKVTEKGKDVELRCDPISGHTALYWYRQSLGQGLEFLIYFQGNSAPDKSGLPSDRFSAERTGGSVSTLTIQRTQQEDSAVYLCASSLVSGRVYSEQYFGPGTRLTVT.

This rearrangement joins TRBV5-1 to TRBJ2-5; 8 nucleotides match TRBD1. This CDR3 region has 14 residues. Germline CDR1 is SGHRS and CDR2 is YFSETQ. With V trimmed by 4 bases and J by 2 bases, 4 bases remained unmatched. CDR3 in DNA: TGCGCCAGCAGCCAGGGACAGGTACAAGAGACCCAGTACTTC. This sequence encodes CASSQGQVQETQYF.

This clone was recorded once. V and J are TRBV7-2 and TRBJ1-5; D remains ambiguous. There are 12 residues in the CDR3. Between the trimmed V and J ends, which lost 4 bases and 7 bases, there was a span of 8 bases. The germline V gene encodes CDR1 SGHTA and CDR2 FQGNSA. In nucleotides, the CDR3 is TGTGCCAGCAGCTCCGCTGGGCAGCCCCAGCATTTT. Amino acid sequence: CASSSAGQPQHF. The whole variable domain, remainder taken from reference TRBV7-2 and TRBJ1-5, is GAGVSQSPSNKVTEKGKDVELRCDPISGHTALYWYRQSLGQGLEFLIYFQGNSAPDKSGLPSDRFSAERTGGSVSTLTIQRTQQEDSAVYLCASSSAGQPQHFGDGTRLSIL.